This T cell receptor (beta chain) was sequenced in a study of T cell changes during pregnancy in multiple sclerosis. The CDR3 is 14 amino acids. The V gene's germline CDR1 is MNHEY and CDR2 SMNVEV (reference sequence). Trimming shortened V by 0 bases and J by 2 bases, and 8 bases separated the two germline ends. Clones were sequenced by immunoSEQ multiplex PCR, and TCRdb holds only the in-frame ones, with some missing. The table includes roughly 79,000 clones, 80% to 95% detected once. The rearrangement uses TRBV27 and TRBJ2-7, with D maybe TRBD2 (5 bases). The sequencing here drew on peripheral blood, taken in the second trimester of pregnancy. The TCR sequence derives from a female donor in good health, enrolled as a control in a pregnancy study. CDR3: CASSLSVLAYEQYF. Here the CDR3 DNA reads TGTGCCAGCAGTTTATCGGTACTAGCCTACGAGCAGTACTTC.